This note documents a single T cell receptor (beta chain) sequence. Antigen: not known. The data derive from a study of T cells after yellow fever vaccination. Overall study findings and caveats: Peak timing came faster in the weaker secondary response, day 5 versus 15. FACS-sorted repertoires could harbor abundant contaminating bulk-population clonotypes.

MiXCR, applied by TCRdb to the 5' RACE reads, yields one record per CDR3 protein. The table has about 210,000 distinct CDR3 sequences, 6.5% to 7.5% seen once. Trimming left V 1 base short and J 6 bases short, with 17 bases between. This CDR3 contains 15 residues. The germline CDR1 and CDR2 sequences are SGHNT and YYREEE (reference sequence). Sequencing was performed on CD4+ T cells sorted from PBMCs, taken on the day of the yellow fever booster vaccination. The chain recombines TRBV5-4 with TRBJ2-7; D is tentatively TRBD1 or TRBD2 (5 bases each). The sequence was obtained from a man aged 30 to 39 who received the YFV17D yellow fever vaccine. As DNA, the CDR3 is TGTGCCAGCAGCTTGCCGGGATCTCGGGACGGCGAGCAGTACTTC. Encoded protein: CASSLPGSRDGEQYF.